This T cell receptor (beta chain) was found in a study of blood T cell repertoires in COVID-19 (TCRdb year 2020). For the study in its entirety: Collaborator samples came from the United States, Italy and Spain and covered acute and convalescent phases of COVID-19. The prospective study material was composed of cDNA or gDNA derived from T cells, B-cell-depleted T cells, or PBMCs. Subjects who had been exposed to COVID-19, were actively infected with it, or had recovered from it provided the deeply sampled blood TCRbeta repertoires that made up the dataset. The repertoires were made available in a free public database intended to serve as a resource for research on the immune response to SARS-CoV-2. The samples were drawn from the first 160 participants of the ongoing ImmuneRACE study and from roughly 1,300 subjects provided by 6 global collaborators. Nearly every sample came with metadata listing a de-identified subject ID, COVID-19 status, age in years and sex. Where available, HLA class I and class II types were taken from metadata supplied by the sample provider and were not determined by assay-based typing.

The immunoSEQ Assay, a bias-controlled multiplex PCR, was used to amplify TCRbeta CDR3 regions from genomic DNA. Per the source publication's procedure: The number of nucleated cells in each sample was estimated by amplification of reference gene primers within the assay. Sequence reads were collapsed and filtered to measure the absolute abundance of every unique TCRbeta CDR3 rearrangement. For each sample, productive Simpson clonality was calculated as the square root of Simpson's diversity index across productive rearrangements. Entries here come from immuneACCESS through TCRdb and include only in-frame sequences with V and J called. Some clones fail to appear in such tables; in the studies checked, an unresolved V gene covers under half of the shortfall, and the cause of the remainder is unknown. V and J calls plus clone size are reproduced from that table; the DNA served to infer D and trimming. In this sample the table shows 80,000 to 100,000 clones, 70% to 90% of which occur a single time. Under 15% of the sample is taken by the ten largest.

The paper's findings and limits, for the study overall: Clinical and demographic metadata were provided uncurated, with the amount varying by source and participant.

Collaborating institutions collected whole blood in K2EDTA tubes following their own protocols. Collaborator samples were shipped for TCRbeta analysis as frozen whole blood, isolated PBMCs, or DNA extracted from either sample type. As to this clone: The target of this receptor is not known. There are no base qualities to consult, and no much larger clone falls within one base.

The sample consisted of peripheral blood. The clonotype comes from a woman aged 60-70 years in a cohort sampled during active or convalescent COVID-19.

The sequenced DNA is TGTGCCAGTAGCCTCCCTAGCGGGATAGTCACCGGGGAGCTGTTTTTT. It encodes CASSLPSGIVTGELFF. The chain is encoded by TRBV19 joined to TRBJ2-2, with TRBD2 matching 9 junction bases. According to the germline V gene (reference sequence), CDR1 reads LNHDA and CDR2 reads SQIVND. Germline trimming amounts to 6 bases on V and 4 bases on J, with 9 as the count of junction bases outside the gene matches. The CDR3 contains 16 residues, cysteine and phenylalanine counted. This entry keeps only the CDR3 DNA: 48 bases, framed from base 1.